These 10 T cell receptor beta chains came from one sample sequenced in a study of control samples from healthy donors and cancer patients. Generated by immunoSEQ multiplex PCR, the TCRdb table keeps only in-frame clones and is missing some. The sample holds roughly 41,000 clones, around 94% seen once. Sequenced input: blood. Every receptor here comes from a man aged 55 to 70 in good health.

The J gene is TRBJ1-1, the V gene TRBV28; 7 bases are a match to TRBD1. CDR1 is MDHEN, CDR2 SYDVKM, per germline. The ends lost 5 bases at V and 11 bases at J; junction bases unmatched: 11. The CDR3 totals 13 residues. CDR3 sequence (DNA): TGTGCCAGCAGTGGGGGACGCGGGACAGTGGCTTTCTTT. Protein sequence: CASSGGRGTVAFF. Combining the CDR3 with reference TRBV28 and TRBJ1-1 gives the whole variable domain DVKVTQSSRYLVKRTGEKVFLECVQDMDHENMFWYRQDPGLGLRLIYFSYDVKMKEKGDIPEGYSVSREKKERFSLILESASTNQTSMYLCASSGGRGTVAFFGQGTRLTVV.

This sequence joins TRBV7-9 and TRBJ1-1; D might be TRBD1 (6 bases). Germline values: CDR1 SEHNR, CDR2 FQNEAQ (reference sequence). The V end was cut by 3 bases, the J end by 5 bases, with 13 bases between. CDR3 length equals 14 residues. CDR3 residues: CASSFRRGGTEAFF. The CDR3 nucleotides read TGTGCCAGCAGCTTCCGGAGGGGGGGGACTGAAGCTTTCTTT.

The rearrangement links TRBV11-3 to TRBJ2-7; D unresolved. CDR1 is SGHNT and CDR2 is YENEEA in the germline V gene. Trimming removed 4 bases at V and 2 bases at J, with 12 bases between. The CDR3 is 14 amino acids. The CDR3 DNA follows: TGTGCCAGCAGCTCCCACCGGGTGGCCTACGAGCAGTACTTC. Its translation: CASSSHRVAYEQYF.

The chain couples TRBV9 to TRBJ1-1; 8 bases fit TRBD1. The CDR3 has 14 residues. Germline loops: CDR1 SGDLS, CDR2 YYNGEE. Trimming took 0 bases from V and 8 from J; bases not matched to a gene: 6. This chain's CDR3 is CASSVGAGGREAFF. CDR3 coding DNA: TGTGCCAGCAGCGTAGGGGCAGGGGGCAGGGAAGCTTTCTTT.

The rearrangement links TRBV9 to TRBJ2-4, with TRBD2 identical over 8 bases. With 3 bases clipped from V and 9 bases from J, the junction kept 2 bases outside the gene matches. The CDR3 length is 12 residues. Germline V lookup: CDR1 SGDLS, CDR2 YYNGEE. The CDR3 nucleotides read TGTGCCAGCAGCGAGGCGGGAGGCATTCAGTACTTC. Translating it yields CASSEAGGIQYF.

In DNA form, the CDR3 reads TGTGCCAGCAGTTTAATAGGGGACATGTCCTACGAGCAGTACTTC. Translation gives CASSLIGDMSYEQYF. The gene calls are TRBV28 and TRBJ2-7; perhaps TRBD1 as D (6 bases). Deletions cut 2 bases from V and 1 base from J, with 12 bases between. CDR1 MDHEN and CDR2 SYDVKM come from the germline V gene. The CDR3 totals 15 residues.

The genes are TRBV10-3 and TRBJ2-5, with D perhaps being TRBD1 or TRBD2 (5 bases each). Deletions cut 7 bases from V and 3 bases from J, with 9 bases between. This CDR3 has 12 amino acids. Germline V gene sequence: CDR1 ENHRY, CDR2 SYGVKD. This CDR3 is CAIIGAKETQYF. DNA of the CDR3: TGTGCCATCATCGGGGCCAAAGAGACCCAGTACTTC.

To note about this clone: At one end the junction does not follow the germline gene, possibly because of a read error. This rearrangement joins TRBV15 to TRBJ1-4; perhaps TRBD1 as D (5 bases). The CDR3 totals 12 residues. Germline lookup yields CDR1 LNHNV and CDR2 YYDKDF (reference sequence). This CDR3 is CATSRDSGVGPF. CDR3 DNA: TGTGCCACCAGCAGAGATTCTGGGGTGGGACCTTTT.

This clone was observed a few times. The chain is built from TRBV2 and TRBJ2-7; tentatively, D is TRBD1 or TRBD2 (5 bases each). Trimming cost V 5 bases and J 2 bases, with 10 bases left between them. Germline CDR1 SNHLY, CDR2 FYNNEI. This CDR3 is built from 13 residues. The CDR3 DNA reads TGTGCCAGCAGTCGAGGGACGACCTACGAGCAGTACTTC. This encodes CASSRGTTYEQYF.

V gene TRBV10-3 combines with J gene TRBJ2-1, with D uncertain. The V end lost 7 bases, the J end lost 0 bases, and 10 bases lay between the germline ends. CDR3 length: 14 residues. Germline V gives CDR1 ENHRY, CDR2 SYGVKD. CDR3 residues: CAIMDGSSYNEQFF. CDR3 DNA sequence: TGTGCCATCATGGACGGCAGCTCCTACAATGAGCAGTTCTTC.